This T cell receptor beta chain was observed in a study of CD8 T cells in ankylosing spondylitis. Whole-study results and caveats: Ankylosing spondylitis blood seemed to carry a telltale TCR beta motif made of several highly homologous variants.

The V and J ends lost 3 bases and 1 base respectively, with 10 bases between them. This CDR3 contains 14 residues. TCRdb recomputed calls from the 5' RACE reads with MiXCR, one row per CDR3 protein. The sample lists 450,000 to 550,000 distinct CDR3 sequences; roughly 5% were seen once. This clonotype showed up many times. Its specificity is unknown. V usage is TRBV12-3 or TRBV12-4 and J usage is TRBJ2-7; perhaps TRBD1 as D (6 bases). What was sequenced was blood, either unsorted or a sorted T cell fraction (not recorded which). This receptor was identified in a male donor with ankylosing spondylitis. CDR3 amino acids: CASSFWDKSYEQYF. The CDR3 bases are TGTGCCAGCAGTTTCTGGGACAAGTCCTACGAGCAGTACTTC.